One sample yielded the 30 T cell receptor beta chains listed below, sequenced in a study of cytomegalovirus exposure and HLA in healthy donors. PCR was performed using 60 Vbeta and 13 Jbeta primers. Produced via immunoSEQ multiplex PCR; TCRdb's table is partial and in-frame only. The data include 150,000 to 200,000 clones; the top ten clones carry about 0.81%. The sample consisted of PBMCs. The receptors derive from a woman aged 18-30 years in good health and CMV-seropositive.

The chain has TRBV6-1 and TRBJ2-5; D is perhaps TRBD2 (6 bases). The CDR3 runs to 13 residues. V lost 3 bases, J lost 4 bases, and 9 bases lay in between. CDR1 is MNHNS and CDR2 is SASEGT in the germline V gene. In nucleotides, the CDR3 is TGTGCCAGCAGTGAGCGGGAAAGAGAGACCCAGTACTTC. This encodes CASSERERETQYF.

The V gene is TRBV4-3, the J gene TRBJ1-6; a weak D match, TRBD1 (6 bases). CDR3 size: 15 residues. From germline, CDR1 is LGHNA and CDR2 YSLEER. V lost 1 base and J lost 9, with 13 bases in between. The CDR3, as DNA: TGCGCCAGCAGCCAAGTCGCCAGGGGAATTTCACCCCTCCACTTT. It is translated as CASSQVARGISPLHF.

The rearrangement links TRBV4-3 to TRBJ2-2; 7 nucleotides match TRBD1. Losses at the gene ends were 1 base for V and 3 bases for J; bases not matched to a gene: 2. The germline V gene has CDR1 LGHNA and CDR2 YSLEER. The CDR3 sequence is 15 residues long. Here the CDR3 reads CASSQGDRHTGELFF. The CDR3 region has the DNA TGCGCCAGCAGCCAAGGGGACAGACACACCGGGGAGCTGTTTTTT.

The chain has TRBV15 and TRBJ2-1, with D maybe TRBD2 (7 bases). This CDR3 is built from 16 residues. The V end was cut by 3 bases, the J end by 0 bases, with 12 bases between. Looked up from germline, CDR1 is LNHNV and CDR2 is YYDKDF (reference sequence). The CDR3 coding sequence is TGTGCCACCAGCAGGGGGGGGGCCCTCTCCTACAATGAGCAGTTCTTC. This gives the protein CATSRGGALSYNEQFF.

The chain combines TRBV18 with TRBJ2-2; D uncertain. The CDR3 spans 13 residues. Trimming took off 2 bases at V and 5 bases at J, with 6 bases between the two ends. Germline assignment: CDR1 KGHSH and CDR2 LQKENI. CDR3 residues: CASSPSQTGELFF. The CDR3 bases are TGTGCCAGCTCACCAAGTCAGACCGGGGAGCTGTTTTTT.

CDR3 loop: CSVARDSYEQYF. CDR3 sequence (DNA): TGCAGCGTAGCCCGGGATAGCTACGAGCAGTACTTC. The chain is built from TRBV29-1 and TRBJ2-5; maybe TRBD2 (5 bases). The DNA end favors TRBJ2-7, so the J call may be wrong. From germline, CDR1 is SQVTM and CDR2 ANQGSEA. The CDR3 covers 12 residues.

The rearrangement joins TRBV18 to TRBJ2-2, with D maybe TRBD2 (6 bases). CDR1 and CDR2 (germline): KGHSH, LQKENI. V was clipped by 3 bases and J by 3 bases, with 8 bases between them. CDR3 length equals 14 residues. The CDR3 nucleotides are TGTGCCAGCTCACCGGGACTGTACACCGGGGAGCTGTTTTTT. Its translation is CASSPGLYTGELFF. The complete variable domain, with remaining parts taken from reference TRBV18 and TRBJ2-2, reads NAGVMQNPRHLVRRRGQEARLRCSPMKGHSHVYWYRQLPEEGLKFMVYLQKENIIDESGMPKERFSAEFPKEGPSILRIQQVVRGDSAAYFCASSPGLYTGELFFGEGSRLTVL.

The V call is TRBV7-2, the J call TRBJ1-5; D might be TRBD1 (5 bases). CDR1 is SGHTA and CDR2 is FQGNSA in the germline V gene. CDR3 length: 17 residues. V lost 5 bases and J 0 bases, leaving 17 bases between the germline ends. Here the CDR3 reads CASSPRPTDYSNQPQHF. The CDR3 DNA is TGTGCCAGCAGCCCCCGCCCGACAGATTATAGCAATCAGCCCCAGCATTTT.

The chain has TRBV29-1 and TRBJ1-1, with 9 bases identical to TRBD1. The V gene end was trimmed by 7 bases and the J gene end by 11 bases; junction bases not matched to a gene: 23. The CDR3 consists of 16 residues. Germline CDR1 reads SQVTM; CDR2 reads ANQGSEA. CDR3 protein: CSALDRGQTGGLSAFF. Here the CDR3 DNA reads TGCAGCGCCCTGGATAGGGGCCAGACAGGGGGTTTAAGCGCTTTCTTT.

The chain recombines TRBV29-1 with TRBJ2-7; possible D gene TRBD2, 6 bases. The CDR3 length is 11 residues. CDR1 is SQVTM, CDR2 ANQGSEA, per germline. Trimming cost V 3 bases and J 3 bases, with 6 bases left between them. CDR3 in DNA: TGCAGCGTTGAGGGGGGCTACGAGCAGTACTTC. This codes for CSVEGGYEQYF.

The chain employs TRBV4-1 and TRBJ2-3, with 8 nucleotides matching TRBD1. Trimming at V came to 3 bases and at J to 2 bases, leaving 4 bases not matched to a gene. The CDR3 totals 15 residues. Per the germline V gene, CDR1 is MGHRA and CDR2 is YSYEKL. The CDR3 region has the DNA TGCGCCAGCAGCCACGGACAGGGCTTCACAGATACGCAGTATTTT. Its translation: CASSHGQGFTDTQYF.

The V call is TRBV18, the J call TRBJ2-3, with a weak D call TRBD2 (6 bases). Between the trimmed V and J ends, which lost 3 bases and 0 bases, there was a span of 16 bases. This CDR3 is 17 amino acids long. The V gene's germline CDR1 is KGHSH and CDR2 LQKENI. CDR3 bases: TGTGCCAGCTCACCCTTAGGAGGGCTGGACAGCACAGATACGCAGTATTTT. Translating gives CASSPLGGLDSTDTQYF.

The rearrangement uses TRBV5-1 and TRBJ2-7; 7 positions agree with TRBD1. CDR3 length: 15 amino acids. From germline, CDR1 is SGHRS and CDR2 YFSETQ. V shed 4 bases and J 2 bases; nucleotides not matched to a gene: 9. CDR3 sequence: CASSLGTASTYEQYF. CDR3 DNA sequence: TGCGCCAGCAGCCTTGGGACAGCTTCAACCTACGAGCAGTACTTC. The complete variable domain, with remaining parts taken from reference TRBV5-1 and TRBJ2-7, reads KAGVTQTPRYLIKTRGQQVTLSCSPISGHRSVSWYQQTPGQGLQFLFEYFSETQRNKGNFPGRFSGRQFSNSRSEMNVSTLELGDSALYLCASSLGTASTYEQYFGPGTRLTVT.

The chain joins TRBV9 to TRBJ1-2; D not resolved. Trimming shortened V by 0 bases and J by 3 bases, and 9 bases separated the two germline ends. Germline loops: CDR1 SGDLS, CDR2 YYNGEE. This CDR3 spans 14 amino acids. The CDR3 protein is CASSVGAGDYGYTF. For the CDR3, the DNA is TGTGCCAGCAGCGTAGGGGCCGGGGACTATGGCTACACCTTC.

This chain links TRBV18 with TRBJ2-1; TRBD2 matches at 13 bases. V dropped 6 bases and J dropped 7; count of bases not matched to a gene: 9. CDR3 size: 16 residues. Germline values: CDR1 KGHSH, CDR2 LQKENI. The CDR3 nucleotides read TGTGCCAGCTCCCACCAAGGGGGACTAGCGGGAAATGAGCAGTTCTTC. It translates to CASSHQGGLAGNEQFF.

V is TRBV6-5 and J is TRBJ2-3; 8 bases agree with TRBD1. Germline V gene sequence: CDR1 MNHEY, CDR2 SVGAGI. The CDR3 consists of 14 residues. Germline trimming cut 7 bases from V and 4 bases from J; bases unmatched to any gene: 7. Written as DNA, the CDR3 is TGTGCCAGCAACCTCAGGGGGCGCCCAGATACGCAGTATTTT. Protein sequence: CASNLRGRPDTQYF.

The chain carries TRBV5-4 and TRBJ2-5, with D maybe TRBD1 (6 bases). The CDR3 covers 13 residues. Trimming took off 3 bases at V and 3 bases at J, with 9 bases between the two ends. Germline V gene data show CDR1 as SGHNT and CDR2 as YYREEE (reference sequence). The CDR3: CASSSWTEETQYF. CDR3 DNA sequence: TGTGCCAGCAGCTCGTGGACAGAAGAGACCCAGTACTTC.

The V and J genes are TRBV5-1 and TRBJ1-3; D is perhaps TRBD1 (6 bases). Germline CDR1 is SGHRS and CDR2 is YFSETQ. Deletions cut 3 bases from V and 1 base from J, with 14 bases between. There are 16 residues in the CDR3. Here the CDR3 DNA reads TGCGCCAGCAGCTCTGACAGGAGTGGGTCTGGAAACACCATATATTTT. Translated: CASSSDRSGSGNTIYF.

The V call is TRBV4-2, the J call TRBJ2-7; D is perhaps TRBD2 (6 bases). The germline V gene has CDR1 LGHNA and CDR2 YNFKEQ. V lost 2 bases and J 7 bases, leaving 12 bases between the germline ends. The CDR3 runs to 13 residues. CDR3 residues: CASSQLKEGEQYF. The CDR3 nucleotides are TGTGCCAGCAGCCAACTGAAGGAGGGGGAGCAGTACTTC.

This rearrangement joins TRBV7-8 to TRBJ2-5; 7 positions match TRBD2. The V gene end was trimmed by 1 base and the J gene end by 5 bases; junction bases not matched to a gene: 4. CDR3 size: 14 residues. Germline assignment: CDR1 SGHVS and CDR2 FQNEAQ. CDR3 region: CASSLGTGGETQYF. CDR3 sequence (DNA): TGTGCCAGCAGCTTAGGGACGGGAGGTGAGACCCAGTACTTC.

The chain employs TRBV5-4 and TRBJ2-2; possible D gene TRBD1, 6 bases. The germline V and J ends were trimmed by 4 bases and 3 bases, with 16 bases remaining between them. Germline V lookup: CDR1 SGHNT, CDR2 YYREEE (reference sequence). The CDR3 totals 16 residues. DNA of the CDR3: TGTGCCAGCAGCACAACCGGGACACTTTACACCGGGGAGCTGTTTTTT. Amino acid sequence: CASSTTGTLYTGELFF.

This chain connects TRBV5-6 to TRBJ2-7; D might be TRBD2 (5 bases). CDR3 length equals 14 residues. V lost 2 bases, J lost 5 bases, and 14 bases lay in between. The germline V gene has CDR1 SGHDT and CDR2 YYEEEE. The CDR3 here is CASSLKRGFHEQYF. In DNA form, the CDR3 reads TGTGCCAGCAGCTTAAAACGAGGGTTCCACGAGCAGTACTTC.

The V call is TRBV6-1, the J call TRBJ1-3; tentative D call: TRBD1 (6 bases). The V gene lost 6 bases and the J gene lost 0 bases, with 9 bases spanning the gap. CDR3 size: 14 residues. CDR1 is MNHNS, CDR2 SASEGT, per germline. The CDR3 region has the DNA TGTGCCAGCAGGGACAGTCGCTCTGGAAACACCATATATTTT. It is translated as CASRDSRSGNTIYF.

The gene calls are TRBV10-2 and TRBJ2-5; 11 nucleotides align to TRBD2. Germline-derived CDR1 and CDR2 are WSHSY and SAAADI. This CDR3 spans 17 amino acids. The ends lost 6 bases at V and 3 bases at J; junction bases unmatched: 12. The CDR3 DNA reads TGCGCCAGCAGCCCCACTGCTAGCGGGGGGCAAAAAGAGACCCAGTACTTC. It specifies CASSPTASGGQKETQYF.

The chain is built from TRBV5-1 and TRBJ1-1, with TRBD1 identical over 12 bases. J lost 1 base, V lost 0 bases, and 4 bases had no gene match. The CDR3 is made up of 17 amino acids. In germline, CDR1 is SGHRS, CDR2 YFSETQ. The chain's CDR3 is CASSLVGQGAKNTEAFF. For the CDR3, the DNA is TGCGCCAGCAGCTTGGTGGGACAGGGGGCGAAGAACACTGAAGCTTTCTTT.

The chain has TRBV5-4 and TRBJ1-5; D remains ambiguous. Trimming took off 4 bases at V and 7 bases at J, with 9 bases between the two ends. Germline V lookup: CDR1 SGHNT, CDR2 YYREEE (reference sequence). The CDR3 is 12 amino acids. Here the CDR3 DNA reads TGTGCCAGCAGCACCCGAGGACAGCCCCAGCATTTT. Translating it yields CASSTRGQPQHF.

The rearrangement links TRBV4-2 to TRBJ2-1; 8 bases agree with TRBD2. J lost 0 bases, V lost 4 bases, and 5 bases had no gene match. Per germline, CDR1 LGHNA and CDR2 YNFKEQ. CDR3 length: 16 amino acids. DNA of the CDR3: TGTGCCAGCAGCCCGGAGCGGGGGAGCTCCTACAATGAGCAGTTCTTC. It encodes CASSPERGSSYNEQFF.

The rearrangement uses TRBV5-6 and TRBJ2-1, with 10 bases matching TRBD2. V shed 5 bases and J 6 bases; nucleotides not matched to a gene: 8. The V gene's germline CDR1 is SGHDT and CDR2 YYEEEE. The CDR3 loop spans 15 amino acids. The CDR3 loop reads CASRAAGGPINEQFF. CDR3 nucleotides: TGTGCCAGCAGGGCAGCGGGAGGGCCGATCAATGAGCAGTTCTTC.

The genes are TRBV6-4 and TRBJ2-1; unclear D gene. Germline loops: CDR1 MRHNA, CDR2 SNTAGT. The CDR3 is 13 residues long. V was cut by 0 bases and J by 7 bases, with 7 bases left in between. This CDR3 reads CASSDSRLNEQFF. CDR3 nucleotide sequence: TGTGCCAGCAGTGACTCGAGATTGAATGAGCAGTTCTTC.

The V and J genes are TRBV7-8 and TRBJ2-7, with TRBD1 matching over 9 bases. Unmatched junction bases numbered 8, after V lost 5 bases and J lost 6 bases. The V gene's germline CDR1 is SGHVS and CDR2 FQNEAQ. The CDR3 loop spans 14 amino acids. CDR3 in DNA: TGTGCCAGCAGCCCCACACAGGGGGCATTCGAGCAGTACTTC. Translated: CASSPTQGAFEQYF.